This TCR beta chain stems from a study of blood T cell repertoires in COVID-19. Clones were sequenced by immunoSEQ multiplex PCR, and TCRdb holds only the in-frame ones, with some missing. The sample includes approximately 150,000 clones, approximately 87% of them seen just once. The CDR3 sequence is 15 residues long. V lost 0 bases to trimming and J lost 2 bases, with 8 bases between them. From germline, CDR1 is LNHDA and CDR2 SQIVND (reference sequence). The chain joins TRBV19 to TRBJ1-5; D is undetermined. Sequencing input: peripheral blood. This clonotype was sampled from a woman aged 45-59 years with active or convalescent COVID-19. The CDR3: CASSIDGRRNQPQHF. CDR3 DNA sequence: TGTGCCAGTAGTATAGACGGGAGGCGCAATCAGCCCCAGCATTTT.